Shown below are 12 T cell receptor beta chains from a single sample sequenced in a study of cytomegalovirus exposure and HLA in healthy donors. Vbeta (60) and Jbeta (13) primers were used in the PCR. Sequencing used immunoSEQ multiplex PCR; TCRdb keeps in-frame clones, though not all of them. The sample carries 180,000 or so clones, 76% recorded once. Source material: PBMCs. The source is a woman aged 25 to 39 in good health and CMV-seropositive.

The chain combines TRBV7-9 with TRBJ2-5; TRBD2 agrees at 10 bases. The CDR3 has 16 residues. Per the germline V gene, CDR1 is SEHNR and CDR2 is FQNEAQ (reference sequence). J was trimmed by 2 bases and V by 3 bases; bases with no gene match: 6. CDR3 in amino acids: CASSFGVAGGQETQYF. In nucleotides, the CDR3 is TGTGCCAGCAGCTTTGGGGTAGCGGGGGGACAAGAGACCCAGTACTTC.

The J gene is TRBJ2-7, the V gene TRBV19; TRBD1 agrees at 9 bases. Germline V gene lookup returns CDR1 LNHDA and CDR2 SQIVND (reference sequence). CDR3 length: 15 residues. Germline trimming cut 6 bases from V and 3 bases from J; bases unmatched to any gene: 9. Written as DNA, the CDR3 is TGTGCCAGTAGCAAGCCCGGGACAGGGAACTACGAGCAGTACTTC. Its translation is CASSKPGTGNYEQYF. Together with reference TRBV19 and TRBJ2-7, the CDR3 gives the full variable domain: DGGITQSPKYLFRKEGQNVTLSCEQNLNHDAMYWYRQDPGQGLRLIYYSQIVNDFQKGDIAEGYSVSREKKESFPLTVTSAQKNPTAFYLCASSKPGTGNYEQYFGPGTRLTVT.

The rearrangement joins TRBV4-1 to TRBJ2-2; TRBD2 agrees at 7 bases. Germline CDR1 reads MGHRA; CDR2 reads YSYEKL. There are 14 residues in the CDR3. Trimming at V came to 2 bases and at J to 6 bases, leaving 3 bases not matched to a gene. The DNA for the CDR3 is TGCGCCAGCAGCCAACCCGGGGGGTCCGGGGAGCTGTTTTTT. Its translation is CASSQPGGSGELFF.

This clone showed up just once. The chain carries TRBV4-2 and TRBJ2-1, with 9 positions matching TRBD2. CDR3 length equals 17 residues. Trimming took 3 bases from V and 5 from J; bases not matched to a gene: 11. Germline CDR1 LGHNA, CDR2 YNFKEQ. The CDR3 spells CASSHPPMGTSHNEQFF. CDR3 sequence (DNA): TGTGCCAGCAGCCACCCACCTATGGGGACTAGCCACAATGAGCAGTTCTTC.

This sequence joins TRBV11-2 and TRBJ2-3; 7 bases are a match to TRBD1. The V gene end was trimmed by 3 bases and the J gene end by 4 bases; junction bases not matched to a gene: 7. The germline V gene has CDR1 SGHAT and CDR2 FQNNGV. CDR3 length equals 15 residues. The CDR3 DNA is TGTGCCAGCAGCTTGTCACAGGGGCCGTCAGATACGCAGTATTTT. As protein: CASSLSQGPSDTQYF.

This clone was found a few times. The genes are TRBV7-9 and TRBJ2-3; TRBD2 matches at 9 bases. Germline values: CDR1 SEHNR, CDR2 FQNEAQ (reference sequence). V shed 2 bases, J shed 4 bases, and the junction held 13 bases outside the gene matches. The CDR3 is 18 residues long. This CDR3 reads CASSLPPRLAGSPDTQYF. The CDR3 region has the DNA TGTGCCAGCAGCTTACCCCCCCGCCTAGCGGGGTCCCCAGATACGCAGTATTTT.

The rearrangement links TRBV6-5 to TRBJ2-7; tentatively, D is TRBD2 (6 bases). The V end lost 5 bases, the J end lost 7 bases, and 21 bases lay between the germline ends. The CDR3 loop spans 15 amino acids. The V gene's germline CDR1 is MNHEY and CDR2 SVGAGI. CDR3 nucleotides: TGTGCCAGCAGTCGAGCCGGGGGAGTAAGCCCAGAGCAGTACTTC. This sequence encodes CASSRAGGVSPEQYF.

As regards this clone: Other DNA sequences in this specimen translate into the identical CDR3. This sequence joins TRBV5-5 and TRBJ2-7; D not certain. The germline V gene has CDR1 SGHKS and CDR2 YYEKEE (reference sequence). V was shortened by 2 bases and J by 2 bases, with 5 bases between the two germline ends. This CDR3 region has 12 residues. This CDR3 reads CASSLSAYEQYF. The CDR3 DNA sequence: TGTGCCAGCAGCTTATCCGCCTACGAGCAGTACTTC.

This clone was observed a handful of times. The chain is built from TRBV11-2 and TRBJ2-7, with 7 bases lining up with TRBD2. With V trimmed by 5 bases and J by 3 bases, 10 bases remained unmatched. This CDR3 has 15 amino acids. CDR1 and CDR2 (germline): SGHAT, FQNNGV. CDR3 sequence: CASSLPGWGGYEQYF. In DNA, the CDR3 is TGTGCCAGCAGCCTGCCGGGGTGGGGGGGCTACGAGCAGTACTTC.

This clone was seen only once. This chain joins TRBV5-4 and TRBJ2-7; 13 bases agree with TRBD2. The germline V gene encodes CDR1 SGHNT and CDR2 YYREEE (reference sequence). The trim removed 2 bases at V and 2 bases at J, leaving 4 bases unmatched. This CDR3 comprises 16 residues. The CDR3 region has the DNA TGTGCCAGCAGCTTAGGGGGGACTAGCGGGGCCTACGAGCAGTACTTC. Encoded protein: CASSLGGTSGAYEQYF.

This chain uses TRBV5-1 with TRBJ2-6, with a tentative D call TRBD2 (6 bases). The V end was cut by 4 bases, the J end by 2 bases, with 10 bases between. Germline-derived CDR1 and CDR2 are SGHRS and YFSETQ. CDR3 length equals 15 residues. The CDR3 DNA follows: TGCGCCAGCAGCGTTGGCGGGGCTGGGGCCAACGTCCTGACTTTC. Protein: CASSVGGAGANVLTF.

This sequence joins TRBV19 and TRBJ2-5, with no clear D. The CDR3 contains 13 residues. The V end was cut by 5 bases, the J end by 1 base, with 8 bases between. The V gene's germline CDR1 is LNHDA and CDR2 SQIVND (reference sequence). CDR3 DNA sequence: TGTGCCAGTAGTCCCAGCGTCCAAGAGACCCAGTACTTC. This translates into CASSPSVQETQYF.